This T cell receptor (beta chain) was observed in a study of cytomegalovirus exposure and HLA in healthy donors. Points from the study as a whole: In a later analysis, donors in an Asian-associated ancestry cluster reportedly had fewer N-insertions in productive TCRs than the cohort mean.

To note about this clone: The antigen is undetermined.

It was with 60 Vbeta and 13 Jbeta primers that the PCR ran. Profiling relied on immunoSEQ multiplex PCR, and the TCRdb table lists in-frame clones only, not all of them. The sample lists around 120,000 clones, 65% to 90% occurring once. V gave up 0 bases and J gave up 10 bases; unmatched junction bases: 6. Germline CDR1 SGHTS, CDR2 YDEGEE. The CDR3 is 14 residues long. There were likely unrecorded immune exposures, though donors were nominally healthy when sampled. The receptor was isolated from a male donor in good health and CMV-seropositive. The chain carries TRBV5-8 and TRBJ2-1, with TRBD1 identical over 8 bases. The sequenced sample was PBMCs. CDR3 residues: CASSLGPGGNEQFF. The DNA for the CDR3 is TGTGCCAGCAGCTTGGGACCAGGGGGCAACGAGCAGTTCTTC. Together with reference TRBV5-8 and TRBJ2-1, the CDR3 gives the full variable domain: EAGVTQSPTHLIKTRGQQATLRCSPISGHTSVYWYQQALGLGLQFLLWYDEGEERNRGNFPPRFSGRQFPNYSSELNVNALELEDSALYLCASSLGPGGNEQFFGPGTRLTVL.